Listed here are 16 T cell receptor beta chains from one sample, sequenced in a study of CD8+ T cells in alopecia areata. Extracted from the samples, RNA was reverse transcribed into cDNA to serve as the sequencing template. Data came from immunoSEQ multiplex PCR; TCRdb stores just in-frame clones and leaves some out. The data contain roughly 92,000 clones, about two thirds of them seen just once; the ten biggest clones take up roughly a sixth. The treatment here: oral pan-JAK inhibitor, 5-10 mg twice daily. The sample here was CD8+ T cells sorted from blood, taken between weeks 43 and 45, from a patient treated with tofacitinib. The receptors were sampled from a human donor with alopecia areata.

This clone was seen only a few times. The chain joins TRBV7-7 to TRBJ2-5; possible D gene TRBD2, 6 bases. Germline loops: CDR1 SSHAT, CDR2 FNYEAQ (reference sequence). CDR3 length equals 16 residues. The ends were cut back, 8 bases at V and 4 bases at J, with 23 bases in the middle. This chain's CDR3 is CASGIGAAGRIETQYF. Here the CDR3 DNA reads TGTGCCAGCGGAATCGGGGCTGCGGGGAGGATAGAGACCCAGTACTTC.

The rearrangement joins TRBV9 to TRBJ2-4; possible D gene TRBD1, 6 bases. V lost 0 bases, J lost 6 bases, and 13 bases lay in between. Germline V gene sequence: CDR1 SGDLS, CDR2 YYNGEE. This CDR3 region has 15 residues. The CDR3 DNA reads as TGTGCCAGCAGCGTAGATGGGGACATGGGAAACATTCAGTACTTC. Its protein is CASSVDGDMGNIQYF.

The chain carries TRBV4-3 and TRBJ1-4; 7 bases agree with TRBD1. From germline, CDR1 is LGHNA and CDR2 YSLEER. V shed 0 bases, J shed 8 bases, and the junction held 9 bases outside the gene matches. The CDR3 spans 16 residues. The CDR3 DNA is TGCGCCAGCAGCCAAGATAGAGGGGGCGAAGGGGAAAAACTGTTTTTT. Translation: CASSQDRGGEGEKLFF.

The chain combines TRBV7-2 with TRBJ1-4; D unresolved. The CDR3 is made up of 11 amino acids. Between the trimmed V and J ends, which lost 5 bases and 4 bases, there was a span of 2 bases. Germline V gene sequence: CDR1 SGHTA, CDR2 FQGNSA. Here the CDR3 DNA reads TGTGCCAGCAGCGTTAATGAAAAACTGTTTTTT. As protein: CASSVNEKLFF.

This clone occurred once. The rearrangement uses TRBV13 and TRBJ2-7; either TRBD1 or TRBD2 may supply D (5 bases each). CDR1 is PRHDT, CDR2 FYEKMQ, per germline (reference sequence). V was clipped by 5 bases and J by 3 bases, with 14 bases between them. The CDR3 loop spans 14 amino acids. The CDR3 DNA reads as TGTGCCAGCAGCAACCGGGACCGATACTACGAGCAGTACTTC. Protein: CASSNRDRYYEQYF. Drawing the rest from reference TRBV13 and TRBJ2-7, the complete variable domain is AAGVIQSPRHLIKEKRETATLKCYPIPRHDTVYWYQQGPGQDPQFLISFYEKMQSDKGSIPDRFSAQQFSDYHSELNMSSLELGDSALYFCASSNRDRYYEQYFGPGTRLTVT.

This rearrangement joins TRBV9 to TRBJ2-7; D tentatively reads TRBD1 or TRBD2 (5 bases each). The germline V gene encodes CDR1 SGDLS and CDR2 YYNGEE. Deletions cut 3 bases from V and 3 bases from J, with 19 bases between. There are 16 residues in the CDR3. The CDR3 reads CASSGRPGRALYEQYF. For the CDR3, the DNA is TGTGCCAGCAGCGGAAGACCGGGACGGGCTCTCTACGAGCAGTACTTC.

This clone was counted between two and nine times. CDR3 bases: TGTGCCAGCAGCAGTAGCAGGGGAAACACTGAAGCTTTCTTT. Translation: CASSSSRGNTEAFF. This chain links TRBV7-9 with TRBJ1-1; TRBD1 might be the D (6 bases). The CDR3 contains 14 residues. Per germline, CDR1 SEHNR and CDR2 FQNEAQ (reference sequence). V lost 5 bases to trimming and J lost 2 bases, with 12 bases between them.

This clone was seen only a few times. The V call is TRBV29-1, the J call TRBJ2-2; D call uncertain. This CDR3 has 11 amino acids. Trimming shortened V by 3 bases and J by 8 bases, and 7 bases separated the two germline ends. Per the germline V gene, CDR1 is SQVTM and CDR2 is ANQGSEA. The CDR3 bases are TGCAGCGTTGAGGATAGGGGGGAGCTGTTTTTT. It encodes CSVEDRGELFF.

The CDR3 loop reads CASSLTSGDKPYEQYF. CDR3 in DNA: TGTGCCAGCAGCTTAACGAGCGGCGACAAGCCCTACGAGCAGTACTTC. This rearrangement joins TRBV5-6 to TRBJ2-7, with D perhaps TRBD2 (5 bases). Germline V gene sequence: CDR1 SGHDT, CDR2 YYEEEE. The V gene lost 2 bases and the J gene lost 2 bases, with 17 bases spanning the gap. The CDR3 is made up of 16 amino acids.

V is TRBV11-2 and J is TRBJ1-5; the D gene is possibly TRBD1 (6 bases). CDR3 length: 12 amino acids. Germline assignment: CDR1 SGHAT and CDR2 FQNNGV. Between the trimmed V and J ends, which lost 4 bases and 8 bases, there was a span of 9 bases. In nucleotides, the CDR3 is TGTGCCAGCAGCTCCAGGGGTGAGCCCCAGCATTTT. Its translation: CASSSRGEPQHF.

V is TRBV10-3 and J is TRBJ2-1; D perhaps matches TRBD2 (6 bases). This CDR3 has 16 residues. Trimming took 2 bases from V and 2 from J, leaving 13 bases between them. The germline V gene encodes CDR1 ENHRY and CDR2 SYGVKD. The CDR3, as DNA: TGTGCCATCAGTGAGCCCCTAGCGACGGCCTACAATGAGCAGTTCTTC. It codes for CAISEPLATAYNEQFF.

The genes are TRBV5-1 and TRBJ1-2; 8 nucleotides align to TRBD1. Germline CDR1 is SGHRS and CDR2 is YFSETQ. V was pared by 4 bases and J by 2 bases, with 4 bases of the junction left unmatched. The CDR3 spans 14 residues. CDR3 in DNA: TGCGCCAGCAGCCAGACAGGGGCGAACTATGGCTACACCTTC. Its protein product is CASSQTGANYGYTF.

V usage is TRBV4-2 and J usage is TRBJ2-2, with D perhaps TRBD2 (5 bases). The CDR3 is 15 amino acids. Germline V lookup: CDR1 LGHNA, CDR2 YNFKEQ. With 7 bases removed from V and 6 bases from J, the gap between germline ends came to 18 bases. The DNA for the CDR3 is TGTGCCAGCACACCGGAAGAGGGAGAGGCCGGGGAGCTGTTTTTT. It yields the protein CASTPEEGEAGELFF.

The rearrangement uses TRBV28 and TRBJ2-1; D is tentatively TRBD1 or TRBD2 (6 bases each). Trimming removed 0 bases at V and 0 bases at J, with 9 bases between. The CDR3 sequence is 16 residues long. Germline loops: CDR1 MDHEN, CDR2 SYDVKM. DNA for the CDR3: TGTGCCAGCAGTTTATGGGGGGGCAGCTCCTACAATGAGCAGTTCTTC. It yields the protein CASSLWGGSSYNEQFF.

The rearrangement uses TRBV29-1 and TRBJ2-5, with 9 bases matching TRBD2. Losses at the gene ends were 2 bases for V and 5 bases for J; bases not matched to a gene: 6. Germline lookup yields CDR1 SQVTM and CDR2 ANQGSEA. The CDR3 totals 14 residues. The CDR3 loop reads CSVELSGGPETQYF. In DNA form, the CDR3 reads TGCAGCGTTGAACTTAGCGGGGGTCCGGAGACCCAGTACTTC. Full variable domain (outside the CDR3, taken from reference TRBV29-1 and TRBJ2-5): SAVISQKPSRDICQRGTSLTIQCQVDSQVTMMFWYRQQPGQSLTLIATANQGSEATYESGFVIDKFPISRPNLTFSTLTVSNMSPEDSSIYLCSVELSGGPETQYFGPGTRLLVL.

This clone was recorded a few times. The chain carries TRBV4-1 and TRBJ2-5; 10 bases fit TRBD2. Trimming removed 4 bases from V and 5 bases from J; junction bases left unmatched: 13. This CDR3 spans 17 amino acids. Germline lookup yields CDR1 MGHRA and CDR2 YSYEKL. The CDR3 reads CASSPREIAGGWETQYF. The CDR3 DNA sequence: TGCGCCAGCAGCCCTCGAGAAATAGCGGGGGGTTGGGAGACCCAGTACTTC.